A selection of T cell receptor beta chains follows, all from one sample in a study of cytomegalovirus exposure and HLA in healthy donors. Data came from immunoSEQ multiplex PCR; TCRdb stores just in-frame clones and leaves some out. The repertoire consists of around 190,000 clones, with roughly 80% occurring once and the leading ten covering roughly 1.6%. The sequenced material came from PBMCs. The receptors shown here come from a woman between 45 and 65 years old in good health and CMV-seronegative. Each CDR3 is given with its conserved first and last residue. A D gene is named only where the DNA matches it firmly. Where a row states a size, it is once, few, many or the class of an expanded clone; other rows omit it.

abundance,j_gene,v_gene,d_gene,len,CDR3nt,CDR3aa
.,TRBJ1-2,TRBV9,.,15,TGTGCCAGCAGCGTAGAAGCCATACTGAACTATGGCTACACCTTC,CASSVEAILNYGYTF
.,TRBJ2-3,TRBV5-1,.,16,TGCGCCAGCAGTCTCCTGGGGGCTCACGGCACAGATACGCAGTATTTT,CASSLLGAHGTDTQYF
.,TRBJ1-4,TRBV4-1,TRBD1,18,TGCGCCAGCAGCCAGGCCGGGACAGGGGCCCCATCGAATGAAAAACTGTTTTTT,CASSQAGTGAPSNEKLFF
.,TRBJ1-2,TRBV27,TRBD1,15,TGTGCCAGCAGTTCACCGGGACAGGGGAACTATGGCTACACCTTC,CASSSPGQGNYGYTF
.,TRBJ2-4,TRBV27,TRBD1,14,TGTGCCAGCAGTTCATCCGGGACAGGGGGCATTCAGTACTTC,CASSSSGTGGIQYF
.,TRBJ1-1,TRBV18,TRBD1,14,TGTGCCAGCTATCCTACAGGGGGCGGTACTGAAGCTTTCTTT,CASYPTGGGTEAFF
.,TRBJ1-1,TRBV7-9,TRBD1,18,TGTGCCAGCAGCTTCCCCGGGTTGGGACAGGGGGCGCAAACTGAAGCTTTCTTT,CASSFPGLGQGAQTEAFF
.,TRBJ1-1,TRBV9,.,18,TGTGCCAGCAGCGTAGACTCAGGGTCAGCCCAATGGGACACTGAAGCTTTCTTT,CASSVDSGSAQWDTEAFF
.,TRBJ1-2,TRBV10-1,.,15,TGCGCCAGCAGTGAGGAGGCAGTCCGTAACTATGGCTACACCTTC,CASSEEAVRNYGYTF
.,TRBJ1-5,TRBV9,.,13,TGTGCCAGCAGCGTGGGGCCGGGTCAGCCCCAGCATTTT,CASSVGPGQPQHF
few,TRBJ1-2,TRBV7-9,.,12,TGTGCCAGCGAAGCTCGCTCAAATGGCTACACCTTC,CASEARSNGYTF
.,TRBJ2-1,TRBV5-1,.,12,TGCGCCAGCAGCTTGGCGATGGGGCAACGGTTCTTC,CASSLAMGQRFF
.,TRBJ1-4,TRBV6-6,TRBD1,15,TGTGCCAGCAGTTACCCGGGACAGGGGGGTCTGAAACTGTTTTTT,CASSYPGQGGLKLFF
.,TRBJ1-2,TRBV6-5,TRBD1,14,TGTGCCAGCAGTTACCGGGACAGGGGCTATGGCTACACCTTC,CASSYRDRGYGYTF
.,TRBJ1-1,TRBV19,.,15,TGTGCCAGTAGTATAGTTACCCCATGGGGAGCTGAAGCTTTCTTT,CASSIVTPWGAEAFF
.,TRBJ2-6,TRBV28,.,17,TGTGCCAGCAGCCGGACAGCCTCGAGCTCTGGGGCCAACGTTCTGACTTTC,CASSRTASSSGANVLTF
.,TRBJ1-5,TRBV6-5,TRBD1,14,TGTGCCAGCACCCCAGGGGGCGGCAATCAGCCCCAGCATTTT,CASTPGGGNQPQHF
.,TRBJ2-1,TRBV5-1,TRBD2,15,TGCGCCAGCAGCCCTCGGGGGGACTCCCTGAATGAGCAGTTCTTC,CASSPRGDSLNEQFF
.,TRBJ2-7,TRBV7-2,.,16,TGTGCCAGCAGCTTAGGTGCCTTGGGGGCAACCTACGAGCAGTACTTC,CASSLGALGATYEQYF
few,TRBJ1-6,TRBV7-2,TRBD1,15,TGTGCCAGCAGCTTAGCAGGGACAGGGGATTCACCCCTCCACTTT,CASSLAGTGDSPLHF
few,TRBJ1-4,TRBV7-9,TRBD1,16,TGTGCCAGCAGCTTAGGAGACAGGGGAGTAAGGGAAAAACTGTTTTTT,CASSLGDRGVREKLFF
many,TRBJ1-1,TRBV5-1,.,14,TGCGCCAGCAGCTTGGAGAGAGGGAGCACTGAAGCTTTCTTT,CASSLERGSTEAFF
.,TRBJ2-2,TRBV7-2,TRBD1,14,TGTGCCAGCAGCCCCCGGCAGGGGGCCGGGGAGCTGTTTTTT,CASSPRQGAGELFF
.,TRBJ1-3,TRBV15,TRBD1,14,TGTGCCACCAGGACAGGGATCTCTGGAAACACCATATATTTT,CATRTGISGNTIYF
.,TRBJ1-1,TRBV25-1,TRBD1,14,TGTGCCAGCAGTGACCCCGGGACAGGGGTTGAAGCTTTCTTT,CASSDPGTGVEAFF
.,TRBJ1-1,TRBV7-3,TRBD1,15,TGTGCCAGCAGCTGGGGACAGGGGACGAACACTGAAGCTTTCTTT,CASSWGQGTNTEAFF
few,TRBJ1-2,TRBV28,.,15,TGTGCCAGCAGTCCCACCGACCGCAGGGTCTATGGCTACACCTTC,CASSPTDRRVYGYTF
.,TRBJ2-7,TRBV7-2,.,14,TGTGCCAGCAGCTTAAAACAGGGAGTAGGCGAGCAGTACTTC,CASSLKQGVGEQYF
.,TRBJ1-1,TRBV7-6,TRBD1,15,TGTGCCAGCAGCTTAGCTGGGACAGGGAGTACTGAAGCTTTCTTT,CASSLAGTGSTEAFF
.,TRBJ2-2,TRBV2,TRBD1,15,TGTGCCAGCAGTCGGACAGGAGAGAACACCGGGGAGCTGTTTTTT,CASSRTGENTGELFF
.,TRBJ2-5,TRBV7-2,.,16,TGTGCCAGCAGCTTAGCGCTTGGGGCGGGGCAAGAGACCCAGTACTTC,CASSLALGAGQETQYF
.,TRBJ2-2,TRBV6-5,TRBD1,15,TGTGCCAGCAGGTTCGGGACAGGGGGCACCGGGGAGCTGTTTTTT,CASRFGTGGTGELFF
.,TRBJ2-1,TRBV4-2,.,16,TGTGCCAGCAGCCAAGTCTCGGGGGGCCTATACAATGAGCAGTTCTTC,CASSQVSGGLYNEQFF
.,TRBJ1-5,TRBV28,TRBD1,21,TGTGCCAGCAGCCGCCGGAGTGGGACAGGGGGCCCCCGGGGAAGCAATCAGCCCCAGCATTTT,CASSRRSGTGGPRGSNQPQHF
.,TRBJ1-3,TRBV4-3,.,15,TGCGCCAGCAGCCAAGAAGGTACAGGAAAAAACACCATATATTTT,CASSQEGTGKNTIYF
.,TRBJ2-1,TRBV19,TRBD1,16,TGTGCCAGACACTCCCGTAGGGGACAGCCTTACAATGAGCAGTTCTTC,CARHSRRGQPYNEQFF
.,TRBJ2-2,TRBV7-2,.,16,TGTGCCAGCAGCACCTCCGGTCTATCGAACACCGGGGAGCTGTTTTTT,CASSTSGLSNTGELFF
.,TRBJ2-1,TRBV6-1,.,12,TGTGCCAGCTCGGTTGTTTTGAGTGAGCAGTTCTTC,CASSVVLSEQFF
few,TRBJ1-1,TRBV27,.,13,TGTGCCAGCAGTTTTAGTCGGAACACTGAAGCTTTCTTT,CASSFSRNTEAFF
.,TRBJ1-2,TRBV7-2,.,15,TGTGCCAGCAGCTTGGGAGGGGCCTCGTTAGGTGGCTACACCTTC,CASSLGGASLGGYTF
.,TRBJ1-2,TRBV4-1,.,13,TGCGCCAGCAGCTCCGATAAGGGGTATGGCTACACCTTC,CASSSDKGYGYTF
.,TRBJ2-7,TRBV7-2,TRBD1,15,TGTGCCAGCAGCCCAAGACAGGGGAGCTCCTACGAGCAGTACTTC,CASSPRQGSSYEQYF
.,TRBJ1-1,TRBV6-6,.,12,TGTGCCAGCAGTTCCAAAGCCCTCGCGGCTTTCTTT,CASSSKALAAFF
few,TRBJ2-7,TRBV4-1,TRBD1,13,TGCGCCAGCAGGTCGACAGGGGACTACGAGCAGTACTTC,CASRSTGDYEQYF
once,TRBJ1-2,TRBV5-1,.,13,TGCGCCAGCAGCCCCGACAGGTGGGGTGGCTACACCTTC,CASSPDRWGGYTF
.,TRBJ2-5,TRBV5-1,.,14,TGCGCCAGCAGCCCGTCGACAACTCAAGAGACCCAGTACTTC,CASSPSTTQETQYF
once,TRBJ2-1,TRBV25-1,TRBD2,15,TGTGCCAGCAGTGAAAATAGCGGGGGCATCAATGAGCAGTTCTTC,CASSENSGGINEQFF
.,TRBJ2-1,TRBV6-6,TRBD1,16,TGTGCCAGCAGTTACTCGGGACAGGGGGCTGGAAGTGAGCAGTTCTTC,CASSYSGQGAGSEQFF
few,TRBJ2-4,TRBV28,.,12,TGTGCCAGCACCCCCCCTCGGGGCATTCAGTACTTC,CASTPPRGIQYF
once,TRBJ1-1,TRBV7-2,.,14,TGTGCCAGCAGCCACTCGACAGGGAACACTGAAGCTTTCTTT,CASSHSTGNTEAFF
.,TRBJ1-2,TRBV28,.,13,TGTGCCAGCACCCAACGCAGGGCAGATGGCTACACCTTC,CASTQRRADGYTF
once,TRBJ2-1,TRBV10-3,.,16,TGTGCCATCAGTGAGCTAGCGAGGAGCTCCTACAATGAGCAGTTCTTC,CAISELARSSYNEQFF
once,TRBJ2-2,TRBV9,.,17,TGTGCCAGCAGCGCACAGATTCGCAGGGGCGAAGGCGGGGAGCTGTTTTTT,CASSAQIRRGEGGELFF